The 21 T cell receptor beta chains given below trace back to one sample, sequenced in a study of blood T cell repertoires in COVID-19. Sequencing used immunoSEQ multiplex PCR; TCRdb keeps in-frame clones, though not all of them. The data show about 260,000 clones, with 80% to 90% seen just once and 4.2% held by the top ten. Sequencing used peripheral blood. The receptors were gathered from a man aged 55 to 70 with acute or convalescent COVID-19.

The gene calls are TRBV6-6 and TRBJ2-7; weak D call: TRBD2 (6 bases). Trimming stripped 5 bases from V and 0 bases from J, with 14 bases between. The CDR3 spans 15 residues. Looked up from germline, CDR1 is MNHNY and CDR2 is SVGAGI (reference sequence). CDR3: CASSSKVGSSYEQYF. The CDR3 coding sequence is TGTGCCAGCAGTAGTAAGGTCGGGAGCTCCTACGAGCAGTACTTC.

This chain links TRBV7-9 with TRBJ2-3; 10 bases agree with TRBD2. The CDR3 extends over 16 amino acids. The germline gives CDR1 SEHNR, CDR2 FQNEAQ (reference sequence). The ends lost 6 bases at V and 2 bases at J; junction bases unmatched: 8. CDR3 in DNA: TGTGCCAGCAGTGATCTAGCGGGGGACCACACAGATACGCAGTATTTT. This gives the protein CASSDLAGDHTDTQYF.

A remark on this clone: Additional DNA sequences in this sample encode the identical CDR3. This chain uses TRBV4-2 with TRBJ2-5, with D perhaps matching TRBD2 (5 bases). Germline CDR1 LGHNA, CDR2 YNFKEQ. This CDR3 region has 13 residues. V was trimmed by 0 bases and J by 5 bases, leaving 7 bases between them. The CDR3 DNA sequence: TGTGCCAGCAGCCAAGATAGGGAGGAGACCCAGTACTTC. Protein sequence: CASSQDREETQYF.

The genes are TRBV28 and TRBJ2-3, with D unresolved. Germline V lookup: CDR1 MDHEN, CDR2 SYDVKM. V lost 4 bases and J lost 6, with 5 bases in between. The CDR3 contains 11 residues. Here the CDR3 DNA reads TGTGCCAGCAGTTCTCTGGATACGCAGTATTTT. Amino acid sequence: CASSSLDTQYF.

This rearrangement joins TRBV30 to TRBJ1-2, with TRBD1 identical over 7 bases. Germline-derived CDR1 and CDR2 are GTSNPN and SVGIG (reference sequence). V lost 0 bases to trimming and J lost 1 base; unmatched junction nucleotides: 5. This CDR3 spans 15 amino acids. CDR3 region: CAWSVQGQFNYGYTF. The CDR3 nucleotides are TGTGCCTGGAGTGTACAGGGACAGTTTAACTATGGCTACACCTTC.

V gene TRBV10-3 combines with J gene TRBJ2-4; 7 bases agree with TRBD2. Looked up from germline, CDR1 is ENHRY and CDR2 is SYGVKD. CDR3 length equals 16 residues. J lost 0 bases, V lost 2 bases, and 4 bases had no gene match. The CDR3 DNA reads TGTGCCATCAGTGAGAGGGGACTACTAGCCAAAAACATTCAGTACTTC. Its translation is CAISERGLLAKNIQYF.

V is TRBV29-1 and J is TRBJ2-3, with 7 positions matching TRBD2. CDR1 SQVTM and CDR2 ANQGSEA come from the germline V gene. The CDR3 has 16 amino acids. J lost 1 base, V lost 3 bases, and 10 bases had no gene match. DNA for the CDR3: TGCAGCGTTGAGTTCTCGGCGGGAGTTGGCACAGATACGCAGTATTTT. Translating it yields CSVEFSAGVGTDTQYF.

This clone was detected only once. The CDR3, as DNA: TGTGCCAGCAGCCTGCCTGACAGGTGGCAGTTCTTC. Translating it yields CASSLPDRWQFF. The rearrangement joins TRBV5-8 to TRBJ2-1, with D maybe TRBD1 (6 bases). Per the germline V gene, CDR1 is SGHTS and CDR2 is YDEGEE. Trimming removed 4 bases from V and 12 bases from J, with 14 bases in between. CDR3 length: 12 residues.

The CDR3 DNA is TGTGCCAGCAGTGTCCTGGACAGGGTAGGGGAGGGCTACACCTTC. Amino acids: CASSVLDRVGEGYTF. The gene calls are TRBV28 and TRBJ1-2; 8 bases fit TRBD1. The germline V gene encodes CDR1 MDHEN and CDR2 SYDVKM. The junction had 13 bases not matched to a gene; V was cut back by 5 bases and J by 8 bases. This CDR3 region has 15 residues.

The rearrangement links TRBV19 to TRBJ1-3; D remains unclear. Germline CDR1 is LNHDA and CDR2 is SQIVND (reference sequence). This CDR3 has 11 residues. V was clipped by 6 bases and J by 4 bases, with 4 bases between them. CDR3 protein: CASRAGNTIYF. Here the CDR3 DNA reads TGTGCCAGTAGAGCGGGAAACACCATATATTTT.

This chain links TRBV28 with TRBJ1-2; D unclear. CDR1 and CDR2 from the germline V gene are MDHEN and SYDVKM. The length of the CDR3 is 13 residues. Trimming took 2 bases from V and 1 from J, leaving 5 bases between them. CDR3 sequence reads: CASSLRVNYGYTF. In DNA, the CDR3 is TGTGCCAGCAGTTTACGCGTTAACTATGGCTACACCTTC.

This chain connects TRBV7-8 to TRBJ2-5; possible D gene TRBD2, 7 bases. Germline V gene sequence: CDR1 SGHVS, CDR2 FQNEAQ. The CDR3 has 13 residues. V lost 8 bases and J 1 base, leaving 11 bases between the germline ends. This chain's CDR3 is CASGRGGQETQYF. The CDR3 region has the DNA TGTGCCAGCGGTAGGGGGGGCCAAGAGACCCAGTACTTC.

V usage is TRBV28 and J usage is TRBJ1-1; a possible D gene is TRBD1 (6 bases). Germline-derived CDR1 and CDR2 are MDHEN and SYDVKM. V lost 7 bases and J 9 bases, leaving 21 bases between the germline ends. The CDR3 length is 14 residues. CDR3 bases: TGTGCCAGCAAGATTAATCTGGGAGGGGGGAAAGCTTTCTTT. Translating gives CASKINLGGGKAFF.

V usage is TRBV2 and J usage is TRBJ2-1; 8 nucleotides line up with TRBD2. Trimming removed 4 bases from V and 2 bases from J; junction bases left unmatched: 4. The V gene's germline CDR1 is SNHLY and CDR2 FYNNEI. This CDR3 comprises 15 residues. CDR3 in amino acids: CASSVSGSAYNEQFF. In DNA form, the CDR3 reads TGTGCCAGCAGTGTCAGCGGGAGCGCCTACAATGAGCAGTTCTTC.

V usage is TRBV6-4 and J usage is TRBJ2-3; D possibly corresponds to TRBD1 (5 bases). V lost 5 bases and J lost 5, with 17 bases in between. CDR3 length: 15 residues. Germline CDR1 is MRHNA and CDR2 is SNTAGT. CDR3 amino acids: CASSSLGAVGDTQYF. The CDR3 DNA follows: TGTGCCAGCAGTAGTCTAGGGGCAGTTGGAGATACGCAGTATTTT.

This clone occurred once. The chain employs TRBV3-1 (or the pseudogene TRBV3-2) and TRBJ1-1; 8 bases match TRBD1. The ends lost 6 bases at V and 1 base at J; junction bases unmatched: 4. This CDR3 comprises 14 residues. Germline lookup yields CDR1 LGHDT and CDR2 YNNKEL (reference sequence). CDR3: CASSVGQGNTEAFF. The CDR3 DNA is TGTGCCAGCAGTGTCGGACAGGGGAACACTGAAGCTTTCTTT.

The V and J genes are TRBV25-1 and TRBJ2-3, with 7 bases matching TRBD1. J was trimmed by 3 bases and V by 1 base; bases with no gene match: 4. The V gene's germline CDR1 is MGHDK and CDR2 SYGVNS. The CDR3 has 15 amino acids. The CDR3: CASSELGGRTDTQYF. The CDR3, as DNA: TGTGCCAGCAGTGAATTAGGGGGCCGGACAGATACGCAGTATTTT.

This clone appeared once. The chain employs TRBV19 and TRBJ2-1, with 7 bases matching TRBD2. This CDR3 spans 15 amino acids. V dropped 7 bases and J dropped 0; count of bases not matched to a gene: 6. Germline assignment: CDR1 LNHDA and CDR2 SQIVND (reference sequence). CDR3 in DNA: TGTGCCAGTAACCCAAGCGGGAACTCCTACAATGAGCAGTTCTTC. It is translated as CASNPSGNSYNEQFF. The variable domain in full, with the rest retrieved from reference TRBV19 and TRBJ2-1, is DGGITQSPKYLFRKEGQNVTLSCEQNLNHDAMYWYRQDPGQGLRLIYYSQIVNDFQKGDIAEGYSVSREKKESFPLTVTSAQKNPTAFYLCASNPSGNSYNEQFFGPGTRLTVL.

The CDR3 loop is CALEEEQYF. CDR3 bases: TGTGCCCTTGAGGAGGAGCAGTACTTC. The rearrangement links TRBV7-8 to TRBJ2-7; D is unclear. The CDR3 consists of 9 residues. CDR1 and CDR2 from the germline V gene are SGHVS and FQNEAQ. V lost 11 bases, J lost 7 bases, and 9 bases lay in between.

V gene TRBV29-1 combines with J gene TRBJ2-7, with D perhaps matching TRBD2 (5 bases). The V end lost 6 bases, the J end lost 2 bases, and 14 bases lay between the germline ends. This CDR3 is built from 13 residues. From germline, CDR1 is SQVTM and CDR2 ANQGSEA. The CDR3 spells CSVATLGAYEQYF. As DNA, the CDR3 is TGCAGCGTGGCGACCCTCGGGGCCTACGAGCAGTACTTC.

CDR3 nucleotides: TGCGCCAGCAGCCAGGACAGGGCGGACACCGGGGAGCTGTTTTTT. This encodes CASSQDRADTGELFF. V usage is TRBV5-1 and J usage is TRBJ2-2, with 8 bases aligning to TRBD1. Germline CDR1 and CDR2: SGHRS and YFSETQ. The junction had 5 bases not matched to a gene; V was cut back by 4 bases and J by 3 bases. The CDR3 is made up of 15 amino acids.